This T cell receptor (beta chain) was obtained from a study of cytomegalovirus exposure and HLA in healthy donors. Study observations and caveats: Reportedly, HLA-A and HLA-B alleles of most subjects were accurately predicted from TCR beta. Many donors shared some public TCRs, even though most TCR sequences were rare.

The study ran its PCR with 60 Vbeta and 13 Jbeta primers. Using immunoSEQ multiplex PCR, the repertoire was profiled, and TCRdb retains in-frame clones only, with some absent. The sample lists 150,000 to 200,000 clones; around 77% were seen once. The CDR3 contains 13 residues. The germline gives CDR1 LGHNA, CDR2 YNFKEQ. The ends were cut back, 0 bases at V and 8 bases at J, with 10 bases in the middle. On this clone itself: Antigen: not known.

Specimen: PBMCs. This clonotype was obtained from a woman aged 25 to 45 in good health and CMV-seronegative. The chain combines TRBV4-2 with TRBJ1-2; the D is unclear. The CDR3 sequence is CASSQEHGEGYTF. CDR3 DNA: TGTGCCAGCAGCCAAGAGCATGGAGAAGGCTACACCTTC.